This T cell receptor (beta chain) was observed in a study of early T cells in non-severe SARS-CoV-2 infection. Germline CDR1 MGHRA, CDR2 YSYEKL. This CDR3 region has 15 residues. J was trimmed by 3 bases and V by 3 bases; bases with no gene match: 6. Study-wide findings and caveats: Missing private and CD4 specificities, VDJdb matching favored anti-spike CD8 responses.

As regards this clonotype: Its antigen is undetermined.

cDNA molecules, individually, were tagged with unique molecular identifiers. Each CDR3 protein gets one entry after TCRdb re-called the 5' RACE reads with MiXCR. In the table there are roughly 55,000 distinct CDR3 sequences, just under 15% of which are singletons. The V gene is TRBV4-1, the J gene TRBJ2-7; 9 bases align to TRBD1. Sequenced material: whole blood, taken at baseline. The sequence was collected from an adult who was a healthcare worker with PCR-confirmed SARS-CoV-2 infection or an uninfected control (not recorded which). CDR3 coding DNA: TGCGCCAGCAGCCATCTCCCGGGACAGGGCTACGAGCAGTACTTC. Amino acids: CASSHLPGQGYEQYF.